The rows below give T cell receptor beta chains drawn from one sample of a study of shared clonotypes between healthy human individuals. Produced via immunoSEQ multiplex PCR; TCRdb's table is partial and in-frame only. This sample has under 2,500,000 clones, with around 95% found just once. The sample was naive CD4+ T cells sorted from blood. Receptor source: a man aged 18 to 30 in good health. CDR3s include the opening cysteine and the closing phenylalanine or tryptophan. The order of the fields is V gene, D gene, J gene, clone size, CDR3 protein, CDR3 DNA. A D gene is named only where the DNA matches it firmly. The listing skips clone size in some rows; elsewhere it reads once, few, many or a size class.

TRBV6-5	.	TRBJ2-7	.	CASTQGPSSYEQYF	TGTGCCAGCACCCAGGGCCCAAGCTCCTACGAGCAGTACTTC
TRBV11-2	.	TRBJ1-2	.	CASSLDYQGSYGYTF	TGTGCCAGCAGCTTAGATTACCAGGGGAGCTATGGCTACACCTTC
TRBV5-6	TRBD2	TRBJ2-7	.	CASSLNGGGLASYEQYF	TGTGCCAGCAGCCTGAATGGGGGCGGACTAGCTTCCTACGAGCAGTACTTC
TRBV11-3	.	TRBJ2-7	.	CASSLAGANYEQYF	TGTGCCAGCAGCTTAGCGGGGGCGAACTACGAGCAGTACTTC
TRBV4-1	.	TRBJ2-7	.	CASSQVVLGYEQYF	TGCGCCAGCAGCCAAGTGGTCTTAGGTTACGAGCAGTACTTC
TRBV27	TRBD1	TRBJ2-7	.	CASSPPGTGAYEQYF	TGTGCCAGCAGCCCCCCCGGGACAGGGGCCTACGAGCAGTACTTC
TRBV7-2	TRBD1	TRBJ1-1	.	CASSSRQGFGTEAFF	TGTGCCAGCAGTTCGAGACAGGGTTTTGGGACTGAAGCTTTCTTT
TRBV2	.	TRBJ1-1	.	CASSSYGWVGTEAFF	TGTGCCAGCAGTTCCTACGGCTGGGTAGGAACTGAAGCTTTCTTT
TRBV2	TRBD1	TRBJ2-2	.	CASMDRGNTGELFF	TGTGCCAGCATGGACAGGGGGAACACCGGGGAGCTGTTTTTT
TRBV6-1	TRBD1	TRBJ2-7	.	CASSIDRDGYEQYF	TGTGCCAGCAGTATCGACAGGGACGGATACGAGCAGTACTTC
TRBV5-6	.	TRBJ2-3	once	CASSFESTDTQYF	TGTGCCAGCAGCTTCGAATCAACAGATACGCAGTATTTT
TRBV19	.	TRBJ1-1	.	CASSIRDTEAFF	TGTGCCAGTAGTATCAGGGACACTGAAGCTTTCTTT
TRBV27	TRBD1	TRBJ2-7	.	CASSPSGTGPYEQYF	TGTGCCAGCAGTCCTTCCGGGACAGGGCCCTACGAGCAGTACTTC
TRBV19	.	TRBJ1-1	.	CASSIGVEGDLEAFF	TGTGCCAGTAGTATCGGCGTGGAGGGGGACCTAGAAGCTTTCTTT
TRBV7-9	.	TRBJ2-1	.	CASSFGHGNEQFF	TGTGCCAGCAGCTTTGGACACGGGAATGAGCAGTTCTTC
TRBV6-1	TRBD1	TRBJ1-2	.	CASSDPSGGIYGYTF	TGTGCCAGCAGTGACCCCTCAGGGGGAATCTATGGCTACACCTTC
TRBV14	TRBD1	TRBJ2-3	.	CASSQVGTGEADTQYF	TGTGCCAGCAGCCAAGTCGGGACAGGGGAGGCAGATACGCAGTATTTT
TRBV23-1	.	TRBJ2-5	.	CASSHREPTSQETQYF	TGCGCCAGCAGTCACCGGGAACCGACGTCACAAGAGACCCAGTACTTC